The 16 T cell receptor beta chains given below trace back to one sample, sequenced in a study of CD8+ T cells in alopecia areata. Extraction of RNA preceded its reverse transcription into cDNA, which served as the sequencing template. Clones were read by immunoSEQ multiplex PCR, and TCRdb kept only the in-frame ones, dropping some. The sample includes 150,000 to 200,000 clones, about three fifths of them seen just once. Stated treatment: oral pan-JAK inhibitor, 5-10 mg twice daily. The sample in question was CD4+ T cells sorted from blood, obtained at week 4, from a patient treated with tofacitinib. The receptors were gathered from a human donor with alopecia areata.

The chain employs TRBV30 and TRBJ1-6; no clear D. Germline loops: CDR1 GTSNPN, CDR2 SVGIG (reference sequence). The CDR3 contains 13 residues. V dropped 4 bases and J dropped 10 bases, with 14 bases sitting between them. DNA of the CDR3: TGTGCCTGGACCGGGGTGGGAGGATCACCCCTCCACTTT. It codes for CAWTGVGGSPLHF.

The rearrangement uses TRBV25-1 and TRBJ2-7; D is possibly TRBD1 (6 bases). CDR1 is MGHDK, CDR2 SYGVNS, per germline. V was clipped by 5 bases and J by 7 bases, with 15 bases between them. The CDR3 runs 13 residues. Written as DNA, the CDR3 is TGTGCCAGCAGTAGGGCAGGGGCAGGGGAGCAGTACTTC. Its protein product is CASSRAGAGEQYF.

The CDR3 DNA reads TGTGCCAGCAGTGCCCCCGGGGCCCTTCAGCCCCAGCATTTT. Protein product: CASSAPGALQPQHF. The chain links TRBV25-1 to TRBJ1-5; the D gene is possibly TRBD1 (5 bases). The V end was cut by 4 bases, the J end by 6 bases, with 13 bases between. Germline loops: CDR1 MGHDK, CDR2 SYGVNS. The length of the CDR3 is 14 residues. Full variable domain (outside the CDR3, taken from reference TRBV25-1 and TRBJ1-5): EADIYQTPRYLVIGTGKKITLECSQTMGHDKMYWYQQDPGMELHLIHYSYGVNSTEKGDLSSESTVSRIRTEHFPLTLESARPSHTSQYLCASSAPGALQPQHFGDGTRLSIL.

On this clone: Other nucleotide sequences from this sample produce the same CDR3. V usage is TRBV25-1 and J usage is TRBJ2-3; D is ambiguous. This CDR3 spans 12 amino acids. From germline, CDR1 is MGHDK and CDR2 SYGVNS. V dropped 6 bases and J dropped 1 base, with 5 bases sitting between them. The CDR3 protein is CASSRGTDTQYF. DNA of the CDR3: TGTGCCAGCAGCCGAGGCACAGATACGCAGTATTTT.

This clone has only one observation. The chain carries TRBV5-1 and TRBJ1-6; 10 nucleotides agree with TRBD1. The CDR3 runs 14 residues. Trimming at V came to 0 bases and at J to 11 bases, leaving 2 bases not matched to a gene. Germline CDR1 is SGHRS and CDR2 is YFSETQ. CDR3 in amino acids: CASSLGQGATPLHF. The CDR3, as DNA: TGCGCCAGCAGCTTGGGACAGGGGGCAACACCCCTCCACTTT.

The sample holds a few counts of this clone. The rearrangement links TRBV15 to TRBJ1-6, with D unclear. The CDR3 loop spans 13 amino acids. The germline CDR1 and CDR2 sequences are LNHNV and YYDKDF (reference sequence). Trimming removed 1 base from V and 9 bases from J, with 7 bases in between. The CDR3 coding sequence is TGTGCCACCAGCAGAGTTAAGGGTTCACCCCTCCACTTT. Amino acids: CATSRVKGSPLHF.

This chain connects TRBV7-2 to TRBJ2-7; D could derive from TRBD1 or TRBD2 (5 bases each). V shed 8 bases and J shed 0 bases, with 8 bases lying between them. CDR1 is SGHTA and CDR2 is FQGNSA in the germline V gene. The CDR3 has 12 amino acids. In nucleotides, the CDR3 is TGTGCCAGCGGGGACGGCTCCTACGAGCAGTACTTC. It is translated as CASGDGSYEQYF.

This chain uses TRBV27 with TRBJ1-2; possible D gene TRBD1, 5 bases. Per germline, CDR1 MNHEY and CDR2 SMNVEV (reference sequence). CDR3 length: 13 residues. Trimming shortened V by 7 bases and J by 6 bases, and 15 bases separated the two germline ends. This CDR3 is CASTRDLEHGYTF. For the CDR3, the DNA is TGTGCCAGCACCCGGGACCTCGAGCATGGCTACACCTTC.

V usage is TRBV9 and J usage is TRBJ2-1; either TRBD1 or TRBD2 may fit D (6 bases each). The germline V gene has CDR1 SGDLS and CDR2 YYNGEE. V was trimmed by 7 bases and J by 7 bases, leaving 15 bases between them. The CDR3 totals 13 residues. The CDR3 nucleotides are TGTGCCAGCGCCGAGGGGGGTGGGAATGAGCAGTTCTTC. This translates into CASAEGGGNEQFF. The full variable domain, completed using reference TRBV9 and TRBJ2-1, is DSGVTQTPKHLITATGQRVTLRCSPRSGDLSVYWYQQSLDQGLQFLIQYYNGEERAKGNILERFSAQQFPDLHSELNLSSLELGDSALYFCASAEGGGNEQFFGPGTRLTVL.

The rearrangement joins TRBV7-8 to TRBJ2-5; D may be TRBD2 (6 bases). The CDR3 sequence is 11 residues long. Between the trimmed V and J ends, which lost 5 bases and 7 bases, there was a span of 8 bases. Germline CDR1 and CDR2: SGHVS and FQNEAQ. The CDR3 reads CASSPTRTQYF. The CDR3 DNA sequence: TGTGCCAGCAGCCCGACTAGGACCCAGTACTTC. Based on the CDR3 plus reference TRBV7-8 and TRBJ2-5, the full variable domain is GAGVSQSPRYKVAKRGQDVALRCDPISGHVSLFWYQQALGQGPEFLTYFQNEAQLDKSGLPSDRFFAERPEGSVSTLKIQRTQQEDSAVYLCASSPTRTQYFGPGTRLLVL.

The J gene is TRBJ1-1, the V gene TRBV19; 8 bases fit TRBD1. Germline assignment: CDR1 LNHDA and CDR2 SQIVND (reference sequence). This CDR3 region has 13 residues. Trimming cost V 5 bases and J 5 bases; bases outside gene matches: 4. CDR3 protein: CASSAWTGTEAFF. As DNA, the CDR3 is TGTGCCAGTAGTGCTTGGACAGGGACTGAAGCTTTCTTT.

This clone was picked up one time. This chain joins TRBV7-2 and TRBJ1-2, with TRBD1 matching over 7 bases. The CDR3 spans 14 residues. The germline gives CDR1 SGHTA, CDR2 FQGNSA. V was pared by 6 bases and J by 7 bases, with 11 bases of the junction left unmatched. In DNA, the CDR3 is TGTGCCAGCAGGGGAGCAGGGGGTAGAGGTGGCTACACCTTC. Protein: CASRGAGGRGGYTF.

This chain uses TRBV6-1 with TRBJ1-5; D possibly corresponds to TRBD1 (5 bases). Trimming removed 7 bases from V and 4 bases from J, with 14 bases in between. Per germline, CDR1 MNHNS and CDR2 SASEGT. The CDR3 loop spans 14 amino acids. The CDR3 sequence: CASTTGDGNQPQHF. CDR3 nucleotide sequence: TGTGCCAGCACCACGGGGGACGGGAATCAGCCCCAGCATTTT.

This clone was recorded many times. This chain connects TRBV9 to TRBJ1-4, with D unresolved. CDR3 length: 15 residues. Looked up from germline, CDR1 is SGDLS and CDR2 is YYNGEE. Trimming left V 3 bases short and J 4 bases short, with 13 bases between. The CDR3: CASSETGHDNEKLFF. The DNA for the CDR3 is TGTGCCAGCAGCGAAACGGGTCACGATAATGAAAAACTGTTTTTT.

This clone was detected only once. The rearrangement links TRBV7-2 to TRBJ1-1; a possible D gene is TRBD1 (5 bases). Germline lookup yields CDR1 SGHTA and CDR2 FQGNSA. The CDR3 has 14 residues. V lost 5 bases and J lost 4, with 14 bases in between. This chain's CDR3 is CASSPLATVTEAFF. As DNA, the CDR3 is TGTGCCAGCAGCCCGCTGGCGACAGTCACTGAAGCTTTCTTT. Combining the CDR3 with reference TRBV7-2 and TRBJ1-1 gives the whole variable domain GAGVSQSPSNKVTEKGKDVELRCDPISGHTALYWYRQSLGQGLEFLIYFQGNSAPDKSGLPSDRFSAERTGGSVSTLTIQRTQQEDSAVYLCASSPLATVTEAFFGQGTRLTVV.

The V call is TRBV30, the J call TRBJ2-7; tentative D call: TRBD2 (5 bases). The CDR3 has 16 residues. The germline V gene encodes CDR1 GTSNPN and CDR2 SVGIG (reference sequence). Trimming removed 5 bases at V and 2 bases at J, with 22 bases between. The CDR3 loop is CAWPLREPMATYEQYF. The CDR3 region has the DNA TGTGCCTGGCCCCTGAGGGAACCTATGGCCACCTACGAGCAGTACTTC. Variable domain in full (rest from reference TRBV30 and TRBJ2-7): SQTIHQWPATLVQPVGSPLSLECTVEGTSNPNLYWYRQAAGRGLQLLFYSVGIGQISSEVPQNLSASRPQDRQFILSSKKLLLSDSGFYLCAWPLREPMATYEQYFGPGTRLTVT.